This passage covers 24 T cell receptor beta chains from one sample sequenced in a study of tumor-infiltrating lymphocytes in primary liver carcinoma. A constant-region primer primed TCR beta cDNA synthesis from roughly 500 ng of total RNA. Construction of TCR beta libraries relied on three successive nested multiplex PCR rounds employing slightly modified ARM-PCR. For approximately 11 cycles apiece, the opening two PCR rounds ran with TRBV1-TRBV30 forward primers and a C-beta reverse primer. TCRdb reanalysed the multiplex PCR reads using MiXCR and keeps one entry per CDR3 protein. Of 100,000 or so distinct CDR3 sequences in the sample, approximately 78% were seen once. The approximately 17-32 mg bulk tissue piece was not sorted before simultaneous RNA and DNA extraction. The sequenced material came from liver tumor tissue from sampling region 3. Subset denoted: tumor region T3, left-lateral pole. Receptors were obtained from a man between 35 and 55 years old with primary liver carcinoma and hepatitis B virus infection.

This chain uses TRBV10-3 with TRBJ2-3, with D possibly TRBD1 on 6 matching bases. The germline V gene encodes CDR1 ENHRY and CDR2 SYGVKD. The CDR3 runs to 17 residues. The CDR3 DNA reads as TGTCCCGTCAGTGAGGGGGTAGTTCGAGGGAGTGCAGATACGCAGTATTTT. Its translation: CPVSEGVVRGSADTQYF.

The chain carries TRBV25-1 and TRBJ2-3; D is possibly TRBD2 (6 bases). V lost 6 bases, J lost 7 bases, and 11 bases lay in between. CDR3 length equals 12 residues. CDR1 is MGHDK, CDR2 SYGVNS, per germline. CDR3 in DNA: TGTGCCAGCAGCACCGGGACTTATACGCAGTATTTT. Translation gives CASSTGTYTQYF.

The chain employs TRBV20-1 and TRBJ2-5; 12 bases align to TRBD2. There are 15 residues in the CDR3. Germline values: CDR1 DFQATT, CDR2 SNEGSKA (reference sequence). J gave up 5 bases and V 0 bases, and 4 bases lay outside the gene matches. CDR3 amino acids: CSARDSSGRGETQYF. The CDR3 DNA reads as TGCAGTGCTAGAGATTCTAGCGGGAGGGGGGAGACCCAGTACTTC.

Concerning this clonotype: A read error may produce the germline difference seen at one junction end. The chain joins TRBV6-5 to TRBJ2-2; perhaps D is TRBD1 or TRBD2 (6 bases each). This CDR3 has 12 residues. Germline CDR1 and CDR2: MNHEY and SVGAGI. CDR3 region: CASSYGGGELLF. DNA of the CDR3: TGTGCCAGCAGTTACGGGGGCGGGGAGCTGCTTTTC.

This clonotype was counted between two and nine times. The chain recombines TRBV6-4 with TRBJ2-1, with 11 positions matching TRBD2. V was clipped by 10 bases and J by 9 bases; unmatched bases: 14. The CDR3 spans 15 residues. Germline CDR1 is MRHNA and CDR2 is SNTAGT. CDR3 in DNA: TGTGCCACCAGCAAACTAGCGGGAGAGATGGGTGAGCAGTTCTTC. Residues: CATSKLAGEMGEQFF.

This clonotype has a count of ten or more. J is TRBJ1-2 and V is TRBV28, with 9 positions matching TRBD1. J was trimmed by 4 bases and V by 5 bases; bases with no gene match: 2. CDR1 is MDHEN, CDR2 SYDVKM, per germline. CDR3 length: 13 amino acids. The CDR3 DNA sequence: TGTGCCAGCAGTACACAGGGGGCCTATGGCTACACCTTC. Translation gives CASSTQGAYGYTF.

This rearrangement joins TRBV4-3 to TRBJ1-2; D is possibly TRBD1 (5 bases). V dropped 0 bases and J dropped 2 bases, with 10 bases sitting between them. The CDR3 sequence is 15 residues long. Germline-derived CDR1 and CDR2 are LGHNA and YSLEER. This chain's CDR3 is CASSQEVEGNYGYTF. The CDR3, as DNA: TGCGCCAGCAGCCAAGAGGTGGAGGGGAACTATGGCTACACCTTC.

Concerning this clonotype: It is likely a read error, because the conserved phenylalanine at the end of the CDR3 is missing. It is unclear where the CDR3 begins or ends on the DNA, so no DNA is shown, and the CDR3 is as TCRdb lists it. The J gene is TRBJ2-5, the V gene TRBV29-1; the table's D call, TRBD1, has no DNA check behind it. Germline loops: CDR1 SQVTM, CDR2 ANQGSEA. A total of 15 residues make up the CDR3, ends included. CDR3 in amino acids: CSVEAYRGRAETQYL.

Concerning this clonotype: The junction does not match germline at one end; this may be a read error. This chain uses TRBV5-4 with TRBJ2-6; tentative D call: TRBD1 (5 bases). The germline CDR1 and CDR2 sequences are SGHNT and YYREEE (reference sequence). The CDR3 is 17 amino acids. This CDR3 is CASSPGSFSSGANVLTF. The CDR3 coding sequence is TGTGCCAGCAGCCCCGGGTCTTTCTCCTCTGGGGCCAATGTCCTGACTTTC.

Concerning this clonotype itself: The junction departs from germline at one end; a sequencing error may be responsible. The chain recombines TRBV6-6 with TRBJ1-1, with 8 bases identical to TRBD1. Germline loops: CDR1 MNHNY, CDR2 SVGAGI (reference sequence). CDR3 size: 13 residues. CDR3 in amino acids: CASSTGGATETLF. CDR3 DNA sequence: TGTGCCAGCAGCACAGGGGGGGCTACTGAAACTCTCTTT.

The chain couples TRBV29-1 to TRBJ1-4; D is unresolved. Looked up from germline, CDR1 is SQVTM and CDR2 is ANQGSEA. The V end lost 7 bases, the J end lost 3 bases, and 15 bases lay between the germline ends. This CDR3 region has 14 residues. The CDR3 bases are TGCAGCGGGAGTAATCCTGCATCTAATGAAAAACTGTTTTTT. It translates to CSGSNPASNEKLFF.

Comment on this clonotype: The junction departs from germline at one end; a sequencing error may be responsible. The chain has TRBV6-5 and TRBJ1-5; D is unclear. Germline CDR1 MNHEY, CDR2 SVGAGI. CDR3 length: 14 amino acids. The CDR3 loop is CASSYGESNQPQHF. The CDR3 coding sequence is TGCGCCAGCAGTTACGGGGAAAGCAATCAGCCCCAGCATTTT.

In regard to this clonotype: The junction and the germline gene differ at one end; a read error may be behind it. V is TRBV24-1 and J is TRBJ1-1; a possible D gene is TRBD1 (5 bases). The CDR3 loop spans 15 amino acids. Germline V gene sequence: CDR1 KGHDR, CDR2 SFDVKD. Written as DNA, the CDR3 is TGTGTCACCTGGGGGAGAGGGCGGCGGGATCATGAAGCTTTCTTT. Its translation: CVTWGRGRRDHEAFF.

Details on this clonotype: One end of the junction is discordant with germline, which a read error may explain. The chain joins TRBV2 to TRBJ2-1, with 11 bases identical to TRBD2. From germline, CDR1 is SNHLY and CDR2 FYNNEI. This CDR3 comprises 15 residues. CDR3 bases: TGTGTCAGCAGACTCATAGCGGGAGGGCGTAGTGAGCAGTTCTTC. Translation: CVSRLIAGGRSEQFF.

This clonotype was recorded a few times. At one boundary the junction diverges from the germline segment, which might be a read error. The chain combines TRBV5-1 with TRBJ1-2; 9 positions agree with TRBD1. The germline V gene encodes CDR1 SGHRS and CDR2 YFSETQ. The CDR3 covers 16 residues. Written as DNA, the CDR3 is TGCGCCAGCGGCTTGGAGACAGGGGGACTTAACTATGGCTACACCTTC. Residues: CASGLETGGLNYGYTF.

Remarks on this clonotype: This may be a read error, as it is one base from a much larger clone. The chain employs TRBV12-1 and TRBJ2-7; the D call TRBD1 from the table was never checked on the DNA. TRBV12-1 is listed as a pseudogene. CDR3 size: 16 residues. The CDR3 DNA reads as TGTGCCAGCAGCCTTTTCGGAAGACAGAGAGCCTACGAGCAGTACTTC. Translating gives CASSLFGRQRAYEQYF.

Regarding this clonotype: Sequence at one end of the junction differs from germline and may be a read error. CDR3 amino acids: CTSGHRGSGIRVNEQFF. Written as DNA, the CDR3 is TGCACCAGCGGCCACAGAGGAAGCGGGATTCGTGTTAATGAGCAGTTCTTC. The rearrangement links TRBV5-1 to TRBJ2-1, with 7 positions matching TRBD2. This CDR3 is built from 17 residues. Germline CDR1 SGHRS, CDR2 YFSETQ.

Of note for this clonotype: This is likely a read error, given that the CDR3 carries no conserved phenylalanine or tryptophan at its end. The limits of the CDR3 on the DNA are not certain, so only TCRdb's listed CDR3 is given. The chain carries TRBV6-6 and TRBJ1-1; the table names TRBD1, a call not compared with the DNA. The CDR3 has 13 amino acids, counting both end residues. Germline CDR1 reads MNHNY; CDR2 reads SVGAGI (reference sequence). The CDR3 reads CARSTGGTTEVFS.

CDR3 amino acids: CISSTLAGGISGANVLTF. The CDR3 DNA sequence: TGTATCAGCAGTACCCTAGCGGGAGGGATCTCTGGGGCCAACGTCCTGACTTTC. V usage is TRBV6-2 or TRBV6-3 and J usage is TRBJ2-6; the match to TRBD2 covers 12 bases. CDR1 is MNHEY and CDR2 is SVGEGT in the germline V gene. The CDR3 covers 18 residues.

The chain uses TRBV6-1 and TRBJ2-3; no reliable D call. This CDR3 is 14 amino acids long. Trimming took off 8 bases at V and 1 base at J, with 13 bases between the two ends. Germline V gene lookup returns CDR1 MNHNS and CDR2 SASEGT. CDR3 nucleotide sequence: TGTGCCAGCGGGATCGTGGTAGGCACAGATACGCAGTATTTT. The encoded protein is CASGIVVGTDTQYF.

Notes on this clonotype: Given the absence of the conserved phenylalanine or tryptophan at the CDR3 end, a read error is likely. The chain joins TRBV10-3 to TRBJ1-5; D gene unclear. The V gene's germline CDR1 is ENHRY and CDR2 SYGVKD. Trimming shortened V by 0 bases and J by 5 bases, and 5 bases separated the two germline ends. This CDR3 is 13 amino acids long. CDR3 loop: CAISESGYQPQHY. CDR3 DNA sequence: TGTGCCATCAGTGAGTCGGGGTATCAGCCCCAGCATTAT.

As concerns this clonotype: The CDR3 carries no conserved terminal phenylalanine or tryptophan, so it likely arises from a read error. The gene calls are TRBV11-1 and TRBJ1-6; D uncertain. Germline CDR1 reads SGHAT; CDR2 reads FQDESV (reference sequence). The CDR3 runs 13 residues. This chain's CDR3 is CASSRTLISPLHI. CDR3 bases: TGCGCCAGCAGCCGGACGCTGATTTCACCCCTCCACATT.

The sample holds a few counts of this clonotype. At one end, the junction sequence differs from germline, possibly due to a read error. The rearrangement uses TRBV6-2 or TRBV6-3 and TRBJ2-1; 10 bases are a match to TRBD2. The CDR3 has 15 residues. The germline V gene has CDR1 MNHEY and CDR2 SVGEGT. CDR3 residues: CASSFTSSGSNEQVF. In nucleotides, the CDR3 is TGTGCCAGCAGTTTTACATCTAGCGGGAGTAATGAGCAGGTCTTC.

Regarding this clonotype: The junction and the germline gene differ at one end; a read error may be behind it. This CDR3 is CASGYEVPYEQFF. In nucleotides, the CDR3 is TGTGCCAGCGGTTACGAGGTACCCTATGAGCAGTTCTTC. The rearrangement links TRBV6-2 or TRBV6-3 to TRBJ2-1, with D unresolved. Germline CDR1 reads MNHEY; CDR2 reads SVGEGT. The CDR3 runs 13 residues.